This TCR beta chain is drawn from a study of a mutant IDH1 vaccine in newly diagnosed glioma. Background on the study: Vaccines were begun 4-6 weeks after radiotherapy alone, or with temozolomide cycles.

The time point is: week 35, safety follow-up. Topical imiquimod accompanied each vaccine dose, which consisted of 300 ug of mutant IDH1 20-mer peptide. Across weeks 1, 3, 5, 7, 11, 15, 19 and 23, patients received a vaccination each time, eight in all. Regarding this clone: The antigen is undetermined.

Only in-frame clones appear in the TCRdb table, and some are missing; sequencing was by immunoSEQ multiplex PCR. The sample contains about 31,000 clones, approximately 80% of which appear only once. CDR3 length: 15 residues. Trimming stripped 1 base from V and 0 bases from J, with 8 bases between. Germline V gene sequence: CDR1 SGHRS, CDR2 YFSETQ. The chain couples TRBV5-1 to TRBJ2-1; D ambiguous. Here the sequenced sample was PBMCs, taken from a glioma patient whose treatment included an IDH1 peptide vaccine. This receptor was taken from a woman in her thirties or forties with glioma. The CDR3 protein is CASSLLARSYNEQFF. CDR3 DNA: TGCGCCAGCAGCTTGCTGGCGCGCTCCTACAATGAGCAGTTCTTC.